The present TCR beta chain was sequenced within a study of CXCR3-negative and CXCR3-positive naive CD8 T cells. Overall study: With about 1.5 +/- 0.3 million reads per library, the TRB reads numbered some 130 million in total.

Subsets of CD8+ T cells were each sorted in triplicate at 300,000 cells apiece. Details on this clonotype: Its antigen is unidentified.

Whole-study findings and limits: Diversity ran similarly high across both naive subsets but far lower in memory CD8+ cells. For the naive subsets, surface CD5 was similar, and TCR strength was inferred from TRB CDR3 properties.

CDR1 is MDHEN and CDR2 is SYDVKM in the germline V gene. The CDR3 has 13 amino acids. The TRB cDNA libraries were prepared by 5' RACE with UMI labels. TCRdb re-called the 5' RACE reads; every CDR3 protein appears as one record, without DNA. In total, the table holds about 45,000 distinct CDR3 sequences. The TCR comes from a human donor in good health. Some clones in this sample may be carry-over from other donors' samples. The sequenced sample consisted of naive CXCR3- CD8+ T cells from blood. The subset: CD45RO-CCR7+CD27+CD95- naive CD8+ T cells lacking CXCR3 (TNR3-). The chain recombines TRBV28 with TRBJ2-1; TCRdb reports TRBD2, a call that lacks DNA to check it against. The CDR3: CAHRLAGYNEQFF. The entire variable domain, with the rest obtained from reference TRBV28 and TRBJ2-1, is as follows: DVKVTQSSRYLVKRTGEKVFLECVQDMDHENMFWYRQDPGLGLRLIYFSYDVKMKEKGDIPEGYSVSREKKERFSLILESASTNQTSMYLCAHRLAGYNEQFFGPGTRLTVL.